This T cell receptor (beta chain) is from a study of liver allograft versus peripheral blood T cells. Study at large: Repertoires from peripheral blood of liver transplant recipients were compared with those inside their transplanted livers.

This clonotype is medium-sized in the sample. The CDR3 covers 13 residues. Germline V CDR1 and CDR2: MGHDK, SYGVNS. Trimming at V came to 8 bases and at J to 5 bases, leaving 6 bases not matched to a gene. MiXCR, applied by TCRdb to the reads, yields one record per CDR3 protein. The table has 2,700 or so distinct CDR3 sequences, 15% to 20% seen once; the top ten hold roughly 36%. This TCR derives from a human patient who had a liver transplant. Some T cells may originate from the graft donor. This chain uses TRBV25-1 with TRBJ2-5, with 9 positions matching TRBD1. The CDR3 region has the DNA TGTGCCAGCCCTCGGGACAGGGACGAGACCCAGTACTTC. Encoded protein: CASPRDRDETQYF. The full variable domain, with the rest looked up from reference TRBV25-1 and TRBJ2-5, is EADIYQTPRYLVIGTGKKITLECSQTMGHDKMYWYQQDPGMELHLIHYSYGVNSTEKGDLSSESTVSRIRTEHFPLTLESARPSHTSQYLCASPRDRDETQYFGPGTRLLVL.